This passage covers 28 T cell receptor beta chains from one sample sequenced in a study of identifying expanded T cells in peripheral blood (dated by TCRdb to the late 2010s). The protocol used for the library was the immunoSEQ multiplex PCR assay. This is the immuneACCESS table as TCRdb keeps it, with only in-frame sequences that have V and J called. A part of the clones is gone; compared with another copy, unresolved V genes explain less than half, and the rest is unexplained. The sample profile shows around 78,000 clones; roughly four fifths of them were found once. The ten largest clones capture more than 15% of the sample. The specimen sequenced was blood. All receptors come from a person between 18 and 75 years old in good health.

J is TRBJ2-1 and V is TRBV13, with 7 bases identical to TRBD2. CDR1 is PRHDT and CDR2 is FYEKMQ in the germline V gene (reference sequence). V was clipped by 5 bases and J by 8 bases; unmatched bases: 15. The CDR3 runs to 16 residues. The CDR3 loop reads CASSPETSRAGHEQFF. In nucleotides, the CDR3 is TGTGCCAGCAGCCCAGAGACTAGCAGGGCTGGCCATGAGCAGTTCTTC.

The chain couples TRBV9 to TRBJ1-1; D remains unclear. CDR1 is SGDLS, CDR2 YYNGEE, per germline. The CDR3 length is 14 residues. V lost 4 bases, J lost 0 bases, and 10 bases lay in between. The CDR3 nucleotides are TGTGCCAGCAGCCCCCGTCCCATGAACACTGAAGCTTTCTTT. Its protein is CASSPRPMNTEAFF.

The genes are TRBV5-1 and TRBJ2-7; 8 positions agree with TRBD1. CDR1 and CDR2 (germline): SGHRS, YFSETQ. J gave up 1 base and V 3 bases, and 6 bases lay outside the gene matches. This CDR3 region has 15 residues. The CDR3 spells CASSSGTGSSYEQYF. In nucleotides, the CDR3 is TGCGCCAGCAGCTCGGGGACAGGATCATCCTACGAGCAGTACTTC.

The chain is built from TRBV28 and TRBJ2-3; D is perhaps TRBD1 or TRBD2 (5 bases each). The V gene lost 5 bases and the J gene lost 0 bases, with 33 bases spanning the gap. This CDR3 region has 22 residues. Germline assignment: CDR1 MDHEN and CDR2 SYDVKM. The CDR3 region is CASSQNPRRGYGGELSTDTQYF. CDR3 DNA: TGTGCCAGCAGTCAAAATCCGCGTCGGGGCTATGGTGGGGAACTTAGCACAGATACGCAGTATTTT.

The chain is built from TRBV5-1 and TRBJ1-1; unclear D gene. Per the germline V gene, CDR1 is SGHRS and CDR2 is YFSETQ. Trimming took off 0 bases at V and 8 bases at J, with 23 bases between the two ends. The CDR3 has 17 residues. The CDR3 sequence: CASSLGSSAGVGREAFF. The CDR3 DNA reads TGCGCCAGCAGCTTGGGATCGTCAGCGGGCGTGGGCAGGGAAGCTTTCTTT.

Here the CDR3 reads CASSLGPENTEAFF. Written as DNA, the CDR3 is TGTGCCAGCAGCTTAGGTCCAGAGAACACTGAAGCTTTCTTT. The chain combines TRBV11-3 with TRBJ1-1; D is ambiguous. Germline CDR1 is SGHNT and CDR2 is YENEEA. The CDR3 runs to 14 residues. V was pared by 1 base and J by 1 base, with 7 bases between.

This clone was detected only a few times. The CDR3 protein is CASSFPNTGELFF. The CDR3 DNA sequence: TGTGCCAGCAGCTTCCCTAACACCGGGGAGCTGTTTTTT. The rearrangement joins TRBV11-2 to TRBJ2-2; D remains unclear. CDR1 is SGHAT and CDR2 is FQNNGV in the germline V gene. The V and J ends lost 3 bases and 2 bases respectively, with 4 bases between them. This CDR3 has 13 residues.

This sequence joins TRBV7-6 and TRBJ1-3; maybe TRBD1 (5 bases). The V end was cut by 1 base, the J end by 0 bases, with 7 bases between. CDR1 is SGHVS, CDR2 FNYEAQ, per germline. CDR3 length: 15 amino acids. The CDR3 nucleotides are TGTGCCAGCAGCTTAGGGGGGGTCTCTGGAAACACCATATATTTT. Its protein product is CASSLGGVSGNTIYF.

CDR3 in DNA: TGTGCCAGCAGTCGGTCGGGGGGCGCAAATACAAACAATGAGCAGTTCTTC. This translates into CASSRSGGANTNNEQFF. The chain links TRBV2 to TRBJ2-1; the D gene is possibly TRBD2 (7 bases). The CDR3 consists of 17 residues. Germline CDR1 and CDR2: SNHLY and FYNNEI. The ends were cut back, 5 bases at V and 5 bases at J, with 22 bases in the middle.

In DNA form, the CDR3 reads TGTGCCTGGAGTCGCGGCCCAGGGGTAGGTGAAAAACTGTTTTTT. Its protein is CAWSRGPGVGEKLFF. The rearrangement links TRBV30 to TRBJ1-4, with D possibly TRBD1 on 6 matching bases. Germline assignment: CDR1 GTSNPN and CDR2 SVGIG (reference sequence). CDR3 size: 15 residues. V was cut by 2 bases and J by 7 bases, with 17 bases left in between.

Only a few counts were recorded for this clone. V is TRBV6-5 and J is TRBJ1-3; D remains unclear. Germline values: CDR1 MNHEY, CDR2 SVGAGI. The CDR3 consists of 14 residues. Trimming took off 8 bases at V and 4 bases at J, with 15 bases between the two ends. CDR3 coding DNA: TGTGCCAGCGCCTGGAGAGCGGAAGGAAACACCATATATTTT. This gives the protein CASAWRAEGNTIYF.

The V and J genes are TRBV19 and TRBJ1-5; TRBD1 is a possible D gene (5 bases). This CDR3 region has 14 residues. V lost 5 bases to trimming and J lost 4 bases, with 12 bases between them. The germline CDR1 and CDR2 sequences are LNHDA and SQIVND (reference sequence). The CDR3 sequence is CASSETGGNQPQHF. DNA of the CDR3: TGTGCCAGTAGTGAAACAGGTGGGAATCAGCCCCAGCATTTT.

The table lists this clone with a few counts. The V gene is TRBV21-1, the J gene TRBJ2-7; the D call of TRBD2 is as the table states it, not checked on the DNA. TRBV21-1 counts as a pseudogene. The CDR3 loop spans 16 amino acids. In nucleotides, the CDR3 is TGTGCCAGCAGCAAAAAACTAGCGGGAGGGCCCTACGAGCAGTACTTC. Translating gives CASSKKLAGGPYEQYF.

This chain uses TRBV7-2 with TRBJ2-1, with 11 bases aligning to TRBD1. Germline loops: CDR1 SGHTA, CDR2 FQGNSA. CDR3 length equals 16 residues. V dropped 5 bases and J dropped 0; count of bases not matched to a gene: 3. The DNA for the CDR3 is TGTGCCAGCAGCAAAGGGACAGGGGGCTCCTACAATGAGCAGTTCTTC. Amino acid sequence: CASSKGTGGSYNEQFF.

This chain uses TRBV28 with TRBJ1-5; D is perhaps TRBD1 (5 bases). Germline CDR1 reads MDHEN; CDR2 reads SYDVKM. The CDR3 is made up of 14 amino acids. The V end was cut by 5 bases, the J end by 7 bases, with 15 bases between. This CDR3 is CASSLLVGGQPQHF. The CDR3, as DNA: TGTGCCAGCAGTCTTCTCGTGGGGGGGCAGCCCCAGCATTTT.

This CDR3 reads CASSIFSQLNQPQHF. The CDR3 coding sequence is TGTGCCAGTAGTATATTCTCGCAGCTCAATCAGCCCCAGCATTTT. The chain has TRBV19 and TRBJ1-5; the D is unclear. Germline-derived CDR1 and CDR2 are LNHDA and SQIVND (reference sequence). V shed 2 bases and J shed 3 bases, with 11 bases lying between them. The CDR3 runs to 15 residues. Complete variable domain (other parts from reference TRBV19 and TRBJ1-5): DGGITQSPKYLFRKEGQNVTLSCEQNLNHDAMYWYRQDPGQGLRLIYYSQIVNDFQKGDIAEGYSVSREKKESFPLTVTSAQKNPTAFYLCASSIFSQLNQPQHFGDGTRLSIL.

V and J are TRBV9 and TRBJ2-5, with TRBD1 as a possible D gene (6 bases). V was pared by 0 bases and J by 5 bases, with 11 bases between. CDR1 and CDR2 from the germline V gene are SGDLS and YYNGEE. The CDR3 contains 14 residues. DNA of the CDR3: TGTGCCAGCAGCGTAGCCCCAGGGGTTGAGACCCAGTACTTC. It codes for CASSVAPGVETQYF.

This clone occurred a few times. The rearrangement joins TRBV9 to TRBJ1-1; D may be TRBD1 (5 bases). Germline V gene lookup returns CDR1 SGDLS and CDR2 YYNGEE. The V and J ends lost 0 bases and 2 bases respectively, with 11 bases between them. The CDR3 has 15 amino acids. CDR3 sequence: CASSVGGTVNTEAFF. DNA of the CDR3: TGTGCCAGCAGCGTAGGGGGGACGGTCAACACTGAAGCTTTCTTT.

The V and J genes are TRBV19 and TRBJ1-2; D may be TRBD1 (5 bases). V was trimmed by 7 bases and J by 6 bases, leaving 15 bases between them. The CDR3 covers 13 residues. Germline assignment: CDR1 LNHDA and CDR2 SQIVND (reference sequence). The CDR3 loop reads CASTPGRVDGYTF. The CDR3 DNA sequence: TGTGCCAGTACCCCGGGGCGCGTGGATGGCTACACCTTC. Full variable domain (outside the CDR3, taken from reference TRBV19 and TRBJ1-2): DGGITQSPKYLFRKEGQNVTLSCEQNLNHDAMYWYRQDPGQGLRLIYYSQIVNDFQKGDIAEGYSVSREKKESFPLTVTSAQKNPTAFYLCASTPGRVDGYTFGSGTRLTVV.

The V call is TRBV19, the J call TRBJ2-5; D is possibly TRBD1 (5 bases). The V end lost 1 base, the J end lost 0 bases, and 6 bases lay between the germline ends. The germline V gene encodes CDR1 LNHDA and CDR2 SQIVND (reference sequence). The CDR3 is 14 residues long. CDR3 nucleotides: TGTGCCAGTAGTATAGTGACAGACCAAGAGACCCAGTACTTC. Translation gives CASSIVTDQETQYF. The whole variable domain, remainder taken from reference TRBV19 and TRBJ2-5, is DGGITQSPKYLFRKEGQNVTLSCEQNLNHDAMYWYRQDPGQGLRLIYYSQIVNDFQKGDIAEGYSVSREKKESFPLTVTSAQKNPTAFYLCASSIVTDQETQYFGPGTRLLVL.

The chain couples TRBV6-1 to TRBJ2-7; 8 bases line up with TRBD2. The trim removed 7 bases at V and 1 base at J, leaving 6 bases unmatched. Germline V gives CDR1 MNHNS, CDR2 SASEGT. The CDR3 runs 14 residues. Written as DNA, the CDR3 is TGTGCCAGCATCCGGGAGGGGGGATCCTACGAGCAGTACTTC. Its translation is CASIREGGSYEQYF.

The CDR3 sequence: CASSDLRGARNIQYF. For the CDR3, the DNA is TGTGCCAGTAGCGACCTGAGGGGGGCGAGGAACATTCAGTACTTC. The chain couples TRBV19 to TRBJ2-4; D could derive from TRBD1 or TRBD2 (6 bases each). Germline V gives CDR1 LNHDA, CDR2 SQIVND (reference sequence). The V and J ends lost 6 bases and 7 bases respectively, with 19 bases between them. This CDR3 comprises 15 residues.

The V call is TRBV5-5, the J call TRBJ2-7; 11 bases agree with TRBD1. This CDR3 region has 15 residues. The germline V gene has CDR1 SGHKS and CDR2 YYEKEE (reference sequence). V trimming: 0 bases; J trimming: 3 bases; junction bases outside the gene matches: 2. The DNA of the CDR3 is TGTGCCAGCAGCTTGGCGGGACAGGGGGTCTACGAGCAGTACTTC. Encoded protein: CASSLAGQGVYEQYF.

The rearrangement uses TRBV19 and TRBJ2-2; the D is unclear. In germline, CDR1 is LNHDA, CDR2 SQIVND (reference sequence). V was cut by 3 bases and J by 3 bases, with 11 bases left in between. CDR3 size: 15 residues. The CDR3 DNA sequence: TGTGCCAGTAGTATGGGCAGAGACTACACCGGGGAGCTGTTTTTT. This sequence encodes CASSMGRDYTGELFF.

This chain connects TRBV9 to TRBJ2-3, with 11 bases matching TRBD2. This CDR3 has 20 residues. Trimming at V came to 3 bases and at J to 3 bases, leaving 18 bases not matched to a gene. Germline CDR1 is SGDLS and CDR2 is YYNGEE. The DNA for the CDR3 is TGTGCCAGCAGCGCGATTACCGGGACTAGCGGAGGGGGTTTGACAGATACGCAGTATTTT. It yields the protein CASSAITGTSGGGLTDTQYF. Combining the CDR3 with reference TRBV9 and TRBJ2-3 gives the whole variable domain DSGVTQTPKHLITATGQRVTLRCSPRSGDLSVYWYQQSLDQGLQFLIQYYNGEERAKGNILERFSAQQFPDLHSELNLSSLELGDSALYFCASSAITGTSGGGLTDTQYFGPGTRLTVL.

The J gene is TRBJ1-3, the V gene TRBV29-1, with TRBD1 as a possible D gene (5 bases). V lost 0 bases and J lost 0, with 6 bases in between. Germline CDR1 reads SQVTM; CDR2 reads ANQGSEA. The CDR3 runs to 14 residues. CDR3 in DNA: TGCAGCGTTGAAGAGGGGGTCTCTGGAAACACCATATATTTT. Translating gives CSVEEGVSGNTIYF.

This chain links TRBV6-1 with TRBJ2-1; D perhaps matches TRBD1 (5 bases). Per germline, CDR1 MNHNS and CDR2 SASEGT. Trimming pared 3 bases from V and 6 bases from J, leaving 12 bases between. The CDR3 extends over 14 amino acids. CDR3 DNA sequence: TGTGCCAGCAGTGAGACGGACAACCTCAATGAGCAGTTCTTC. Translation gives CASSETDNLNEQFF.

J is TRBJ2-2 and V is TRBV7-3; 10 nucleotides line up with TRBD2. Germline V gene data show CDR1 as SGHTA and CDR2 as FQGTGA. V shed 5 bases, J shed 2 bases, and the junction held 14 bases outside the gene matches. This CDR3 comprises 19 residues. The CDR3 bases are TGTGCCAGCAGCGCCAGTGTGGAGCGGGAGGGCCCAAACACCGGGGAGCTGTTTTTT. Amino acid sequence: CASSASVEREGPNTGELFF.